This T cell receptor beta chain came from a study of T cells in Graves' hyperthyroidism and ophthalmopathy. Study at large: At the time of initial diagnosis and before any treatment, peripheral blood was collected. Study findings and constraints: Most thyroid clonotypes expanded above 0.001 appeared in blood too. Ophthalmopathy was predicted by the model a median of 6.5 months ahead of onset.

TCR beta CDR3 region amplification was performed from RNA transcripts. The HTBI primer set drove a first-round RT-PCR of the TCR CDR3. One entry per CDR3 protein results from TCRdb running MiXCR on the multiplex PCR reads. Counted here are approximately 360,000 distinct CDR3 sequences, approximately 14% occurring once; the ten biggest clones make up 28%. This clonotype was seen at least ten times. The target antigen is unknown. The germline V and J ends were trimmed by 0 bases and 5 bases, with 9 bases remaining between them. The germline gives CDR1 SGHTS, CDR2 YDEGEE. This CDR3 spans 13 amino acids. This chain joins TRBV5-8 and TRBJ2-7; the D call may be TRBD1 or TRBD2 (5 bases each). The TCR was taken from a young woman with Graves' hyperthyroidism that later progressed to Graves' ophthalmopathy. Sequences were obtained from blood. The CDR3 DNA reads as TGTGCCAGCAGCTTGGGAATGGGGGACGAGCAGTACTTC. Translated, it gives CASSLGMGDEQYF.